The TCR beta chain described here comes from a study of T cell changes during pregnancy in multiple sclerosis. The V gene end was trimmed by 4 bases and the J gene end by 8 bases; junction bases not matched to a gene: 7. Germline V gene lookup returns CDR1 SGHNT and CDR2 YYREEE (reference sequence). The CDR3 length is 15 residues. Method: immunoSEQ multiplex PCR; TCRdb's copy keeps in-frame clones and lacks some. The profile shows about 67,000 clones, around 90% of them singletons. There are a few counts of this clone. The TCR comes from a female donor with multiple sclerosis, enrolled in a pregnancy study. The specimen comprised peripheral blood, sampled after pregnancy. The rearrangement joins TRBV5-4 to TRBJ1-4; 11 bases map to TRBD1. The CDR3 is CASSRRDRGREKLFF. CDR3 DNA: TGTGCCAGCAGCCGCAGGGACAGGGGGAGAGAAAAACTGTTTTTT.